This T cell receptor (beta chain) was found in a study of shared clonotypes between healthy human individuals. CD4+ cells were split into CD45RA+ naive and CD45RA-negative memory subsets. The table came from immunoSEQ multiplex PCR; TCRdb's copy has only in-frame clones and leaves some out. The table has roughly 640,000 clones, around 97% seen once. V lost 6 bases to trimming and J lost 4 bases; unmatched junction nucleotides: 8. The germline gives CDR1 SNHLY, CDR2 FYNNEI. This CDR3 is 15 amino acids long. The study's findings and limits: Some clonotypes were shared by all four sorted-subset donors, while others were not shared. The non-shared ones had lower generation probabilities than the shared ones. Around 5% of naive CD4 clonotypes were common to several donors.

Points on this clone: What it binds is unknown.

The sequence was collected from a woman aged 25-40 years in good health. J is TRBJ2-7 and V is TRBV2; 11 nucleotides align to TRBD2. The sequenced sample consisted of naive CD4+ T cells sorted from blood. The subset was: CD45RA+ positively selected. Written as DNA, the CDR3 is TGTGCCAGCAGGTCCGGGACTAGCGGATATTACGAGCAGTACTTC. Its translation is CASRSGTSGYYEQYF. The variable domain in full, with the rest retrieved from reference TRBV2 and TRBJ2-7, is EPEVTQTPSHQVTQMGQEVILRCVPISNHLYFYWYRQILGQKVEFLVSFYNNEISEKSEIFDDQFSVERPDGSNFTLKIRSTKLEDSAMYFCASRSGTSGYYEQYFGPGTRLTVT.